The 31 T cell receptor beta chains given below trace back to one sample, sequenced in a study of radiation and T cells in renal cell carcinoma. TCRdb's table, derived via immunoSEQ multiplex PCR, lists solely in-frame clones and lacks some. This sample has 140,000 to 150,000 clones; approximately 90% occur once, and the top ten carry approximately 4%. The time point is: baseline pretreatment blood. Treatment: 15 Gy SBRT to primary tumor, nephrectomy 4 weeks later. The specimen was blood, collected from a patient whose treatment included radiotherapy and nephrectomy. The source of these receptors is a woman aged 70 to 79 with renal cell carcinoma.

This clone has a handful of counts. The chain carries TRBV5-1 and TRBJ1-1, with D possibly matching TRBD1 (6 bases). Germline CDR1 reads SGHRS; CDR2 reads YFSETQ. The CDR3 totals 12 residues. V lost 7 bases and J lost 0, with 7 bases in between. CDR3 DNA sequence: TGCGCCAGCGGACAGATGAACACTGAAGCTTTCTTT. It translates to CASGQMNTEAFF.

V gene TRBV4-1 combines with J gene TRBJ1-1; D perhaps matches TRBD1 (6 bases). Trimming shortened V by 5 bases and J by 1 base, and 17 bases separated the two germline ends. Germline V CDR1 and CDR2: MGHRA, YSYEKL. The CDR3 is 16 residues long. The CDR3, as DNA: TGCGCCAGCAGCGGATCGGCAGGGGCACGGAACACTGAAGCTTTCTTT. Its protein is CASSGSAGARNTEAFF.

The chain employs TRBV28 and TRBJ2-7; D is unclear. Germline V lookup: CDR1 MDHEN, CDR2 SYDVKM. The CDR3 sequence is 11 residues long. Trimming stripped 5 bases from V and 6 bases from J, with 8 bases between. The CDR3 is CASSQPLEQYF. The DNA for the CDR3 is TGTGCCAGCAGTCAACCCCTCGAGCAGTACTTC.

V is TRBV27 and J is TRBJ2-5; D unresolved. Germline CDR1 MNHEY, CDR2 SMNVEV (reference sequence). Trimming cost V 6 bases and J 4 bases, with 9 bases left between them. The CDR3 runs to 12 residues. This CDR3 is CASRKLGETQYF. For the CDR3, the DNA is TGTGCCAGCAGGAAGCTGGGAGAGACCCAGTACTTC.

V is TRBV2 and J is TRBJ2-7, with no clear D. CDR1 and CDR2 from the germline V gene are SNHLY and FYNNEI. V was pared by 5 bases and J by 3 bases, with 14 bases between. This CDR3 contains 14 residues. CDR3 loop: CASSRWGVDYEQYF. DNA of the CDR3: TGTGCCAGCAGTCGGTGGGGTGTGGACTACGAGCAGTACTTC. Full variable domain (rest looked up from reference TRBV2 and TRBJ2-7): EPEVTQTPSHQVTQMGQEVILRCVPISNHLYFYWYRQILGQKVEFLVSFYNNEISEKSEIFDDQFSVERPDGSNFTLKIRSTKLEDSAMYFCASSRWGVDYEQYFGPGTRLTVT.

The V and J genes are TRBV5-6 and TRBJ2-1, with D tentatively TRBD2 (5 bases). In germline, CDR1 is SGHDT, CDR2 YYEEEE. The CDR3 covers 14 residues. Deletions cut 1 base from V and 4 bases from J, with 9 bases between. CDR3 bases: TGTGCCAGCAGCTTGATCCCGGGGTACAATGAGCAGTTCTTC. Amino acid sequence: CASSLIPGYNEQFF. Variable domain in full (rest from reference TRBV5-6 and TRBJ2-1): DAGVTQSPTHLIKTRGQQVTLRCSPKSGHDTVSWYQQALGQGPQFIFQYYEEEERQRGNFPDRFSGHQFPNYSSELNVNALLLGDSALYLCASSLIPGYNEQFFGPGTRLTVL.

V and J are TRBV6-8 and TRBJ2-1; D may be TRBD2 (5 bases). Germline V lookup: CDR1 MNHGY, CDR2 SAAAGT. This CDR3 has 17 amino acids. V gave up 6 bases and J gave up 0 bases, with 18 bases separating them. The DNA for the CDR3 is TGTGCCAGCAGCGGATTCCTAGCCCTGAGCTCCTACAATGAGCAGTTCTTC. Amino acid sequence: CASSGFLALSSYNEQFF.

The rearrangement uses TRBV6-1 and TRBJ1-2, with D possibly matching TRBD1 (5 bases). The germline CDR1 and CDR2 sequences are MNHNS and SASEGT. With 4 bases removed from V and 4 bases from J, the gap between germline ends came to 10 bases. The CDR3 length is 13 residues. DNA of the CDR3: TGTGCCAGCAGTGGCCAGGGTTCCTATGGCTACACCTTC. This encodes CASSGQGSYGYTF.

CDR3 in DNA: TGTGCCAGCAGCTTAGCGCTTGCCGGGAGCACAGATACGCAGTATTTT. It translates to CASSLALAGSTDTQYF. The genes are TRBV7-9 and TRBJ2-3; D unresolved. This CDR3 has 16 amino acids. V lost 0 bases to trimming and J lost 0 bases, with 10 bases between them. From germline, CDR1 is SEHNR and CDR2 FQNEAQ (reference sequence).

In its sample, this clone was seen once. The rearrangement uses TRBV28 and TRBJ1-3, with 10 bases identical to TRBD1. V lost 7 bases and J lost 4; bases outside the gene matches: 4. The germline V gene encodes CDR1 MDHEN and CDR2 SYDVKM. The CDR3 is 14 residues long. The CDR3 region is CASTSGQGGNTIYF. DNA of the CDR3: TGTGCCAGCACCTCGGGACAGGGGGGAAACACCATATATTTT.

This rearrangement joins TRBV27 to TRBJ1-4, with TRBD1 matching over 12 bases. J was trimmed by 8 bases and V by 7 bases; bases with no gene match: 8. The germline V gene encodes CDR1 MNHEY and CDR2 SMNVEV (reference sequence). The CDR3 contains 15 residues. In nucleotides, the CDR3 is TGTGCCAGCACTACACCCGGGACAGGGGGCGAAAAACTGTTTTTT. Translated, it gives CASTTPGTGGEKLFF.

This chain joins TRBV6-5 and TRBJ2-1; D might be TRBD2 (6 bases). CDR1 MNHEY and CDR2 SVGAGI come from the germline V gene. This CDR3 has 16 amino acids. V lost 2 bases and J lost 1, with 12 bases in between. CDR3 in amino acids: CASSYRGGLSYNEQFF. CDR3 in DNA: TGTGCCAGCAGTTACAGGGGCGGACTATCCTACAATGAGCAGTTCTTC.

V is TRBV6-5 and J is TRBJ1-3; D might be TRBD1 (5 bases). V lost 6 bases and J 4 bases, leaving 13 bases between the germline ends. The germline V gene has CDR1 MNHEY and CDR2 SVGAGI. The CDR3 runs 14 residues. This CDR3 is CASSRTLGGNTIYF. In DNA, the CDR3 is TGTGCCAGCAGCCGGACACTAGGAGGAAACACCATATATTTT.

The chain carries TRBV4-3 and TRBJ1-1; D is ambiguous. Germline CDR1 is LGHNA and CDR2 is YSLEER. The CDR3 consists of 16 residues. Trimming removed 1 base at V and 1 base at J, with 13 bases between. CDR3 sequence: CASSQVPGQPNTEAFF. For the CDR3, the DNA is TGCGCCAGCAGCCAAGTACCTGGCCAACCGAACACTGAAGCTTTCTTT.

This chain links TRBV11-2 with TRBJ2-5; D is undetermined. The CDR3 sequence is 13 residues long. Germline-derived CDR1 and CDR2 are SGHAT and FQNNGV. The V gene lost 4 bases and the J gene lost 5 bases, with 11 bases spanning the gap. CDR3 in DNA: TGTGCCAGCAGCTCCGGGTCTAGGGAGACCCAGTACTTC. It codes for CASSSGSRETQYF.

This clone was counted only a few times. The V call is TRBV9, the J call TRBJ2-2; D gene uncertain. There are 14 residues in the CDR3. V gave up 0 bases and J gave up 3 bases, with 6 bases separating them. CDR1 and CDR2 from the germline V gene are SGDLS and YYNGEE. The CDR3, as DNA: TGTGCCAGCAGCGTAGCGGTCTACACCGGGGAGCTGTTTTTT. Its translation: CASSVAVYTGELFF.

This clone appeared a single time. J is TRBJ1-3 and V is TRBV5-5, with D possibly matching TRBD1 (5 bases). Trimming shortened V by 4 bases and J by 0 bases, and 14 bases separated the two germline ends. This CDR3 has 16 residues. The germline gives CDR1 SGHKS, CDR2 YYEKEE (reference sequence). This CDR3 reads CASSKQVPISGNTIYF. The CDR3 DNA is TGTGCCAGCAGCAAACAGGTCCCAATCTCTGGAAACACCATATATTTT.

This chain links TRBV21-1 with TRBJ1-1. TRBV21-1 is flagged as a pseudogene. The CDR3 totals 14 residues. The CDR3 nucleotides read TGTGCCAGCAGCTTGTCGAACGAGGAGGCGGGCTTTCTTTTT. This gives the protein CASSLSNEEAGFLF.

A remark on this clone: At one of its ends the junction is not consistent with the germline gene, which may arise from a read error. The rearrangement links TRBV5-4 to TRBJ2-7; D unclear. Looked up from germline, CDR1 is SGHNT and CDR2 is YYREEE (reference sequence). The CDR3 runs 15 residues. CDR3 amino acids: CASSPHQWNRYEQYF. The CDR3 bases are TGCGCCAGCAGCCCCCACCAGTGGAACCGCTACGAGCAGTACTTC.

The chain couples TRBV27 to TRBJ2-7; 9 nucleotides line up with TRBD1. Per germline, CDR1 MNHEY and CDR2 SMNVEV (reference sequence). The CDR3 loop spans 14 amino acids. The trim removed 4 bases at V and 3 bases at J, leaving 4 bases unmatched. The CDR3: CASSWTGDIYEQYF. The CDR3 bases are TGTGCCAGCAGTTGGACAGGGGACATCTACGAGCAGTACTTC.

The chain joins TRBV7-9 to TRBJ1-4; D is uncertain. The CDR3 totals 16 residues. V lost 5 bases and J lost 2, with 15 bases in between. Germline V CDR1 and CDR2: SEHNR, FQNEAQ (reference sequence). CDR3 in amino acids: CASSRHLKATNEKLFF. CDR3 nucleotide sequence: TGTGCCAGCAGCCGACACCTAAAAGCGACTAATGAAAAACTGTTTTTT.

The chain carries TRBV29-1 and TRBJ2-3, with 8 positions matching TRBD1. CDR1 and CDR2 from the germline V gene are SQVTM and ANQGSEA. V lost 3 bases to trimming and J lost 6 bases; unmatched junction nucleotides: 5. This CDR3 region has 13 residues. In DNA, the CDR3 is TGCAGCGTTGATCAGGGGGCCAGGGATACGCAGTATTTT. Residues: CSVDQGARDTQYF.

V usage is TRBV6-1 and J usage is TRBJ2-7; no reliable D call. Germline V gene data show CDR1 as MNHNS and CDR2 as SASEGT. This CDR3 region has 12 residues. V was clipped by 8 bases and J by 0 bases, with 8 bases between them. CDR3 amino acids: CASRTASYEQYF. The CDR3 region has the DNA TGTGCCAGCCGGACGGCCTCCTACGAGCAGTACTTC.

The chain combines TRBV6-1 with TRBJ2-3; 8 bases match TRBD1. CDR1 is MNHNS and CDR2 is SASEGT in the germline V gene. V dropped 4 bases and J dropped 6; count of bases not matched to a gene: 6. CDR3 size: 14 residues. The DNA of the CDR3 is TGTGCCAGCAGTGTTCAGGGGGCGAGCGATACGCAGTATTTT. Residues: CASSVQGASDTQYF.

CDR3 DNA sequence: TGCAGTGCTACCATCGAGGAGGGCTACACCTTC. It is translated as CSATIEEGYTF. The V and J genes are TRBV20-1 and TRBJ1-2; the D is unclear. V shed 4 bases and J shed 8 bases, with 11 bases lying between them. The CDR3 spans 11 residues. In germline, CDR1 is DFQATT, CDR2 SNEGSKA (reference sequence).

The CDR3 loop reads CASSLGWDSGNTIYF. In DNA, the CDR3 is TGCGCCAGCAGCTTGGGCTGGGACTCTGGAAACACCATATATTTT. This chain links TRBV5-1 with TRBJ1-3; no clear D gene. Germline lookup yields CDR1 SGHRS and CDR2 YFSETQ. The CDR3 is made up of 15 amino acids. V lost 0 bases and J 0 bases, leaving 7 bases between the germline ends.

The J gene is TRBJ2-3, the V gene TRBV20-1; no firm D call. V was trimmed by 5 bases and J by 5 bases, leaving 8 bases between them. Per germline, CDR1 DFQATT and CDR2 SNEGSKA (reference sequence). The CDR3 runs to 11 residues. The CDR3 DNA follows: TGCAGTGCTCCTCCTTTAGATACGCAGTATTTT. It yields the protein CSAPPLDTQYF.

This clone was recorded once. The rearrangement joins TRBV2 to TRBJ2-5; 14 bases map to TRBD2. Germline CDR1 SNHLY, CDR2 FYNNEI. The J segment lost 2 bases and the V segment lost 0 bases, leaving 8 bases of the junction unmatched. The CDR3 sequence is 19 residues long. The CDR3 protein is CASSEALRLAGGKQETQYF. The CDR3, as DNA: TGTGCCAGCAGTGAAGCGCTTAGACTAGCGGGGGGGAAGCAAGAGACCCAGTACTTC. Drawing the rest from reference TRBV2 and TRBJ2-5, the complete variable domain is EPEVTQTPSHQVTQMGQEVILRCVPISNHLYFYWYRQILGQKVEFLVSFYNNEISEKSEIFDDQFSVERPDGSNFTLKIRSTKLEDSAMYFCASSEALRLAGGKQETQYFGPGTRLLVL.

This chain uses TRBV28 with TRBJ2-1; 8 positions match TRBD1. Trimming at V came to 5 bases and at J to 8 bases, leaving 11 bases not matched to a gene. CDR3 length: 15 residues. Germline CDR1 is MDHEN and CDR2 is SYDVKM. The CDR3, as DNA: TGTGCCAGCAGTCTAGTGACAGGGGCCCGTGATGAGCAGTTCTTC. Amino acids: CASSLVTGARDEQFF.

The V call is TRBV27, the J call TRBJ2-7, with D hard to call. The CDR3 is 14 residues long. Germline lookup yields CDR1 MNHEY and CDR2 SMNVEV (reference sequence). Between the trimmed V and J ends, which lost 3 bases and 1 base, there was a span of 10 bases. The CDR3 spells CASSLTTPSYEQYF. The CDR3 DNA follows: TGTGCCAGCAGTTTGACAACCCCTTCCTACGAGCAGTACTTC.

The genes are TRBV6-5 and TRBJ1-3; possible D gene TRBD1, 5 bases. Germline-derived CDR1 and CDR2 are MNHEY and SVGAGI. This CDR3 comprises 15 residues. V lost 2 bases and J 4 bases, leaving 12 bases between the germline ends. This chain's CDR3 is CASSYGDAAGNTIYF. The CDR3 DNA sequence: TGTGCCAGCAGTTACGGGGACGCAGCAGGAAACACCATATATTTT.